This is a list of T cell receptor beta chains from one sample in a study of radiation and T cells in renal cell carcinoma. Assay used: immunoSEQ multiplex PCR; TCRdb lists only in-frame clones, some missing. The sample lists around 140,000 clones, less than 90% occurring once. Material: blood, obtained from a patient whose treatment included radiotherapy and nephrectomy. Every receptor here comes from a woman aged 45-60 years with renal cell carcinoma. Each CDR3 is given with its conserved first and last residue. A D gene is named only where the DNA matches it firmly. Only part of the rows carry a size: once, few, many, or a class if the clone is expanded.

j_gene,v_gene,d_gene,abundance,CDR3nt,CDR3aa
TRBJ2-7,TRBV19,TRBD2,NA,TGTGCCAGTACTTCGAGCGGACTAGCGGGAGCACTCGAGCAGTACTTC,CASTSSGLAGALEQYF
TRBJ1-1,TRBV30,NA,NA,TGTGCCTGGAGTGTGAACGGGTTTGAAGCTTTCTTT,CAWSVNGFEAFF
TRBJ2-5,TRBV7-3,NA,NA,TGTGCCAGCAGCCCAGGACCTCAGGAGACCCAGTACTTC,CASSPGPQETQYF
TRBJ2-2,TRBV2,TRBD1,NA,TGTGCCAGCAGAGGACAGGGGACCGGGGAGCTGTTTTTT,CASRGQGTGELFF
TRBJ2-7,TRBV7-2,NA,NA,TGTGCCAGCAGCGAAGCGTACGAGCAGTACTTC,CASSEAYEQYF
TRBJ1-1,TRBV28,NA,few,TGTGCCAGCTTCCAGGGAATGAACACTGAAGCTTTCTTT,CASFQGMNTEAFF
TRBJ2-7,TRBV2,NA,NA,TGTGCCAGCAAGTACGCGATCGAGCAGTACTTC,CASKYAIEQYF
TRBJ1-2,TRBV6-5,TRBD1,few,TGTGCCAGCAGTCCACCGGGACAGGGATATGGCTACACCTTC,CASSPPGQGYGYTF
TRBJ2-1,TRBV9,NA,NA,TGTGCCAGCAGCGTAGGAAGTAGCGTGGACAATGAGCAGTTCTTC,CASSVGSSVDNEQFF
TRBJ1-1,TRBV7-8,NA,NA,TGTGCCAGCAGCTTAGCCGGACAGAACACTGAAGCTTTCTTT,CASSLAGQNTEAFF
TRBJ2-7,TRBV7-2,TRBD2,NA,TGTGCCAGCAGCTTAGTTAGCGGGGCCGAGCAGTACTTC,CASSLVSGAEQYF
TRBJ2-6,TRBV29-1,TRBD2,NA,TGCAGCGTTGCGGCAGGGAGGGATCCTGGGGCCAACGTCCTGACTTTC,CSVAAGRDPGANVLTF
TRBJ1-1,TRBV7-9,NA,NA,TGTGCCAGCAGCTTAAGCCATTCTCTTGGCGCTGAAGCTTTCTTT,CASSLSHSLGAEAFF
TRBJ1-2,TRBV5-4,NA,NA,TGTGCCAGCAGCTTGGATTTAGGGGAATATGGCTACACCTTC,CASSLDLGEYGYTF
TRBJ2-3,TRBV7-9,TRBD1,NA,TGTGCCAGCAGCTTATCTGGGACAGGGGGCATACCAGATACGCAGTATTTT,CASSLSGTGGIPDTQYF
TRBJ2-2,TRBV1,NA,NA,TGCACCAGCAGCCAAGACGATTCGGGCCATCGGGCCGGGGAGCTGTTTTTT,CTSSQDDSGHRAGELFF
TRBJ1-2,TRBV9,NA,NA,TGTGCCAGCAGCCGGGGGAACGCAGAAGATGGCTACACCTTC,CASSRGNAEDGYTF
TRBJ2-7,TRBV20-1,TRBD2,few,TGCAGTGCAACTGAGCGGGGTGAGCAGTACTTC,CSATERGEQYF
TRBJ2-2,TRBV5-6,NA,NA,TGTGCCAGCAGCTTAAACACCGGGGAGCTGTTTTTT,CASSLNTGELFF
TRBJ2-2,TRBV6-6,NA,NA,TGTGCCGCCTCCGTGACCGGGGAGCTGTTTTTT,CAASVTGELFF
TRBJ2-7,TRBV5-1,TRBD1,NA,TGCGCCAGCAGCGCAGGGACAGACGAGCAGTACTTC,CASSAGTDEQYF
TRBJ2-2,TRBV4-1,NA,NA,TGCGCCAGCAGCCAACAATGGGGGGCCGGGGAGCTGTTTTTT,CASSQQWGAGELFF
TRBJ1-1,TRBV19,TRBD1,NA,TGTGCCAGTAGTATCTCGCCAGGGGGTAGTGCTGAAGCTTTCTTT,CASSISPGGSAEAFF
TRBJ1-5,TRBV5-6,NA,once,TGTGCCAGCAGCTTGAATCGCAATCAGCCCCAGCATTTT,CASSLNRNQPQHF
TRBJ2-5,TRBV30,NA,NA,TGTGCCTGGAGTGCCACAGAGCCTGAGACCCAGTACTTC,CAWSATEPETQYF
TRBJ1-2,TRBV7-2,NA,NA,TGTGCCAGCAGCGGCGGGTCTCATGGCGGTGGCTACACCTTC,CASSGGSHGGGYTF
TRBJ1-2,TRBV29-1,TRBD1,NA,TGCAGCGTCGTCGGGACAGGGAATAGATATGGCTACACCTTC,CSVVGTGNRYGYTF
TRBJ1-2,TRBV29-1,NA,NA,TGCAGCGTTGAGGGTGACAGGCTGGGGGGCTACACCTTC,CSVEGDRLGGYTF
TRBJ1-2,TRBV30,NA,NA,TGTGCCGGAAATGAGAGGGTGAATGGCTACACCTTC,CAGNERVNGYTF
TRBJ2-7,TRBV19,NA,NA,TGTGCCAGTAGTATGGGGTATTCGATCGAGCAGTACTTC,CASSMGYSIEQYF
TRBJ2-7,TRBV18,TRBD2,NA,TGTGCCAGCTCACCAGGCGGGACTAGCGGGAACTACGAGCAGTACTTC,CASSPGGTSGNYEQYF